Below, 2 T cell receptor beta chains from the same sample are listed, as sequenced in a study of blood T cell repertoires in COVID-19. Assay: immunoSEQ multiplex PCR; the TCRdb copy retains only in-frame clones and omits some. Among 130,000 or so clones, around 89% were seen once, and the ten largest hold roughly a sixth. Sequencing used peripheral blood. All receptors derive from a man aged 45-65 years with active or convalescent COVID-19.

V usage is TRBV6-5 and J usage is TRBJ1-5; D uncertain. Trimming took off 7 bases at V and 5 bases at J, with 18 bases between the two ends. CDR3 length equals 15 residues. CDR1 is MNHEY and CDR2 is SVGAGI in the germline V gene. CDR3 sequence: CASNPTPVEDQPQHF. In DNA form, the CDR3 reads TGTGCCAGCAACCCAACACCAGTTGAGGATCAGCCCCAGCATTTT.

This chain links TRBV19 with TRBJ1-1; 9 bases fit TRBD1. Trimming cost V 7 bases and J 4 bases; bases outside gene matches: 10. Germline CDR1 and CDR2: LNHDA and SQIVND (reference sequence). The CDR3 contains 15 residues. The CDR3, as DNA: TGTGCCAGTACGACCGGGACAGGGACGGGCACTGAAGCTTTCTTT. Protein: CASTTGTGTGTEAFF.